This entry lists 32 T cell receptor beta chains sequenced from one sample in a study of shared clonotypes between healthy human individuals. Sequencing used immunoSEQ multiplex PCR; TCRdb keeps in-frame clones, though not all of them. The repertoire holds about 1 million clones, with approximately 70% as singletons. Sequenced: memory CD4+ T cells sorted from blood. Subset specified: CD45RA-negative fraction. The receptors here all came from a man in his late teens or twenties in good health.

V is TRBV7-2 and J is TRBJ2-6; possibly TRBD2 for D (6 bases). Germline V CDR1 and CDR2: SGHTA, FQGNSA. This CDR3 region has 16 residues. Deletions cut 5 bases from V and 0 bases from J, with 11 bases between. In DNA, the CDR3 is TGTGCCAGCAGCCGGACTACACTCTCTGGGGCCAACGTCCTGACTTTC. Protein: CASSRTTLSGANVLTF.

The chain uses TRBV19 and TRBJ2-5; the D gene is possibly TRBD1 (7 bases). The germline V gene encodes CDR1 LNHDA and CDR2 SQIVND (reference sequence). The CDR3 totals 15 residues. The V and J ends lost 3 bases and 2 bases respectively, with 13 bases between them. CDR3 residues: CASSIGQGGQETQYF. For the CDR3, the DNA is TGTGCCAGTAGTATCGGTCAGGGGGGTCAAGAGACCCAGTACTTC. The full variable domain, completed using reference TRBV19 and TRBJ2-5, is DGGITQSPKYLFRKEGQNVTLSCEQNLNHDAMYWYRQDPGQGLRLIYYSQIVNDFQKGDIAEGYSVSREKKESFPLTVTSAQKNPTAFYLCASSIGQGGQETQYFGPGTRLLVL.

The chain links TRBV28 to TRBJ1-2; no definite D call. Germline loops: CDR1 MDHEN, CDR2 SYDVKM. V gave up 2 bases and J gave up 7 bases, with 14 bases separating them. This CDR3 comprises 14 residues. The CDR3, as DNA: TGTGCCAGCAGTTTAGTCGCGGGCGTCGGTGGCTACACCTTC. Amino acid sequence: CASSLVAGVGGYTF.

CDR3 in amino acids: CASSFEDPGNEKLFF. The CDR3 DNA is TGTGCCAGCAGCTTCGAAGACCCGGGCAATGAAAAACTGTTTTTT. The V call is TRBV7-9, the J call TRBJ1-4, with D uncertain. The CDR3 extends over 15 amino acids. V lost 3 bases and J lost 5, with 13 bases in between. The germline gives CDR1 SEHNR, CDR2 FQNEAQ (reference sequence).

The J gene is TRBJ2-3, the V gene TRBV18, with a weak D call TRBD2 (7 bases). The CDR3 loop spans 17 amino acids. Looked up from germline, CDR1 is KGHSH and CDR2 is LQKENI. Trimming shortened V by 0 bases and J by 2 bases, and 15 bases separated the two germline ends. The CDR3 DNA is TGTGCCAGCTCACCACCCATACGGGGGGCGTACACAGATACGCAGTATTTT. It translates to CASSPPIRGAYTDTQYF.

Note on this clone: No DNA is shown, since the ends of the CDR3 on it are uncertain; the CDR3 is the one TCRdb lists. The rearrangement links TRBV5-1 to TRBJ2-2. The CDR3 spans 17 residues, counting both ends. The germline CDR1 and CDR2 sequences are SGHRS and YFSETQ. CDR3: CASSWTGSDRRAGELFF.

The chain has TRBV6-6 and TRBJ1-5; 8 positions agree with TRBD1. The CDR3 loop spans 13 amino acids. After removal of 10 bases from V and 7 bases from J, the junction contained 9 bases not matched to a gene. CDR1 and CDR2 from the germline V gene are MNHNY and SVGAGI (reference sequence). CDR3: CATQDRVPQPQHF. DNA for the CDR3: TGTGCCACCCAGGACAGGGTTCCGCAGCCCCAGCATTTT.

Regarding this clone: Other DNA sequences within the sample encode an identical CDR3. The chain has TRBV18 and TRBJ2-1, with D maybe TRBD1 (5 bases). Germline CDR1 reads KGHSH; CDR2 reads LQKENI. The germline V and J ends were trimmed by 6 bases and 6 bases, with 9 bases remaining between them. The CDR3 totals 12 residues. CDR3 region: CASSLQGNEQFF. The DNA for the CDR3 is TGTGCCAGCTCTCTTCAGGGCAATGAGCAGTTCTTC.

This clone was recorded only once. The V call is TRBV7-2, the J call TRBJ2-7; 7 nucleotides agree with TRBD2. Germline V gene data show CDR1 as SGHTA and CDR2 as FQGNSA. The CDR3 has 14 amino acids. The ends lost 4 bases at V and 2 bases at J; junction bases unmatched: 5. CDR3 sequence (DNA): TGTGCCAGCAGCTCTCTAGCGGTCACCTACGAGCAGTACTTC. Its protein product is CASSSLAVTYEQYF. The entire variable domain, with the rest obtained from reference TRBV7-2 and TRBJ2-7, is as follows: GAGVSQSPSNKVTEKGKDVELRCDPISGHTALYWYRQSLGQGLEFLIYFQGNSAPDKSGLPSDRFSAERTGGSVSTLTIQRTQQEDSAVYLCASSSLAVTYEQYFGPGTRLTVT.

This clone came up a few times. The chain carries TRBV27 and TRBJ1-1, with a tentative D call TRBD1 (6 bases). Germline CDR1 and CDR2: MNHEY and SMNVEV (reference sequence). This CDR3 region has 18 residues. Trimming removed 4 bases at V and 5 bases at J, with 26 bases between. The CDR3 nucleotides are TGTGCCAGCAGTTCACAAACCCCATCTCGGGGGGCTCGAACTGAAGCTTTCTTT. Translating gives CASSSQTPSRGARTEAFF.

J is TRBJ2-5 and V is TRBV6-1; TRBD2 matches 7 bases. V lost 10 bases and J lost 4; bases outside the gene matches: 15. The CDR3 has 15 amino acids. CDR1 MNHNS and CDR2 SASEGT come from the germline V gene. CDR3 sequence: CATTATLAVIETQYF. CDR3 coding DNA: TGTGCCACAACCGCCACCCTAGCGGTGATAGAGACCCAGTACTTC.

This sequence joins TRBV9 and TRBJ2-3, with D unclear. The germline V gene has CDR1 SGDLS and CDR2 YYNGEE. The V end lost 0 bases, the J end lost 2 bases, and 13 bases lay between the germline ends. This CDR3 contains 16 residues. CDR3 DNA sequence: TGTGCCAGCAGCGTAGAGGGCAGGACCAACACAGATACGCAGTATTTT. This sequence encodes CASSVEGRTNTDTQYF. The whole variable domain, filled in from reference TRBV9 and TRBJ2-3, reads DSGVTQTPKHLITATGQRVTLRCSPRSGDLSVYWYQQSLDQGLQFLIQYYNGEERAKGNILERFSAQQFPDLHSELNLSSLELGDSALYFCASSVEGRTNTDTQYFGPGTRLTVL.

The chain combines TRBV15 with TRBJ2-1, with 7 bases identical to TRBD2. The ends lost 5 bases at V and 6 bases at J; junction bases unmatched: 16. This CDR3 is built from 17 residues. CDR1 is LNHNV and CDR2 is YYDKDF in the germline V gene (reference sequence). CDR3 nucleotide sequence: TGTGCCACCAGCCCCCCCCCGGGGGGATCCCCAACCAATGAGCAGTTCTTC. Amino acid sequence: CATSPPPGGSPTNEQFF.

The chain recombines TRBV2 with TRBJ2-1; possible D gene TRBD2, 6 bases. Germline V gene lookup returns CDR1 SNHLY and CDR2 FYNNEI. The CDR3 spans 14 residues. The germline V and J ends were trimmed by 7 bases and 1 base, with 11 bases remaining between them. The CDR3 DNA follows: TGTGCCAGCAAGTCCAGCGGGTCCTACAATGAGCAGTTCTTC. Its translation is CASKSSGSYNEQFF.

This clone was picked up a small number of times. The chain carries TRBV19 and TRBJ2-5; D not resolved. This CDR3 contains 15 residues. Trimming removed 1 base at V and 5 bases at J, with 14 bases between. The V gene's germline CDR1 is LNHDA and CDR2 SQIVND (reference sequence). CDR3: CASSIGTPGWETQYF. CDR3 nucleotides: TGTGCCAGTAGTATAGGGACCCCCGGGTGGGAGACCCAGTACTTC.

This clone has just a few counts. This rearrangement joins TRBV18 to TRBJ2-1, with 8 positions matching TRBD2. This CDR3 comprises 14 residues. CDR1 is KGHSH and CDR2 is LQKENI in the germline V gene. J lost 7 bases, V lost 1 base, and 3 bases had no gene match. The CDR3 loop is CASSPLGGGNEQFF. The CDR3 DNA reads TGTGCCAGCTCACCACTCGGGGGGGGGAATGAGCAGTTCTTC.

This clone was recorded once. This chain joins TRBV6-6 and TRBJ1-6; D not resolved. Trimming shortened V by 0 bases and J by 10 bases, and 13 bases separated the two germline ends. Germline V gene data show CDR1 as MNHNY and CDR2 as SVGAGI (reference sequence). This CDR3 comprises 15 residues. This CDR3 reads CASSYSEGSRSPLHF. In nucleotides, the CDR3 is TGTGCCAGCAGTTACTCAGAGGGCTCCCGGTCACCCCTCCACTTT.

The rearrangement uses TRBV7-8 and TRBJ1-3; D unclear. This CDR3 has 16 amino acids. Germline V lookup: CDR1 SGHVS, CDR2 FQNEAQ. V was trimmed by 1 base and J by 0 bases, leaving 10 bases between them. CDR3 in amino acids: CASSLDGNPSGNTIYF. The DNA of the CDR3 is TGTGCCAGCAGCTTAGATGGTAACCCCTCTGGAAACACCATATATTTT.

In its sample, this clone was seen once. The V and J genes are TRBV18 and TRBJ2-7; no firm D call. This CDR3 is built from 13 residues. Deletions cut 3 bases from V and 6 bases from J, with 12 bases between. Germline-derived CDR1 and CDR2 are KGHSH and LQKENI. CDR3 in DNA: TGTGCCAGCTCACCGGAGAGACTGGGCGAGCAGTACTTC. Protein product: CASSPERLGEQYF. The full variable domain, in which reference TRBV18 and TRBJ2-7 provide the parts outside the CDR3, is NAGVMQNPRHLVRRRGQEARLRCSPMKGHSHVYWYRQLPEEGLKFMVYLQKENIIDESGMPKERFSAEFPKEGPSILRIQQVVRGDSAAYFCASSPERLGEQYFGPGTRLTVT.

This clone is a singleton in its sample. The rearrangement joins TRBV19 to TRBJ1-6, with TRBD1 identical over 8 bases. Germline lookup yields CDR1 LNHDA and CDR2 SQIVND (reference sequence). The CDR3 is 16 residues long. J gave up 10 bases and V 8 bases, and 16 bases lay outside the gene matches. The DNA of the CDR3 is TGTGCCAGTTTGTCCCTTGGACAGGGAGGTTACTCACCCCTCCACTTT. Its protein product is CASLSLGQGGYSPLHF.

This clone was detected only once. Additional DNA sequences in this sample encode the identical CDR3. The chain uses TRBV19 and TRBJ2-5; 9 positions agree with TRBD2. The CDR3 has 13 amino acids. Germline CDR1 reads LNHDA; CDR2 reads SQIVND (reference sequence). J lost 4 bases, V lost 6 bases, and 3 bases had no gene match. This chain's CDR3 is CASSPLAGETQYF. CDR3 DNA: TGTGCCAGTAGCCCACTAGCGGGAGAGACCCAGTACTTC.

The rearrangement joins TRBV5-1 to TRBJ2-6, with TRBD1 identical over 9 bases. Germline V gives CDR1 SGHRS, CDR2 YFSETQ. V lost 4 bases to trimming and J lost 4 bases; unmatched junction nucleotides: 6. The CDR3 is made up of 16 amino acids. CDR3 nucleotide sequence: TGCGCCAGCAGCGAACAGGGGGCGCGGGGGGCCAACGTCCTGACTTTC. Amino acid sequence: CASSEQGARGANVLTF.

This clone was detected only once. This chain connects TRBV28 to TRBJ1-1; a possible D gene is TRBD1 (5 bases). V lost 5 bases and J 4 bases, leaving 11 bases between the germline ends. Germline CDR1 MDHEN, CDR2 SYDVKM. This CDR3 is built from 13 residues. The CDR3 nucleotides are TGTGCCAGCAGTCCCAAGGGGAGCACTGAAGCTTTCTTT. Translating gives CASSPKGSTEAFF. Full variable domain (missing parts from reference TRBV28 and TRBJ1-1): DVKVTQSSRYLVKRTGEKVFLECVQDMDHENMFWYRQDPGLGLRLIYFSYDVKMKEKGDIPEGYSVSREKKERFSLILESASTNQTSMYLCASSPKGSTEAFFGQGTRLTVV.

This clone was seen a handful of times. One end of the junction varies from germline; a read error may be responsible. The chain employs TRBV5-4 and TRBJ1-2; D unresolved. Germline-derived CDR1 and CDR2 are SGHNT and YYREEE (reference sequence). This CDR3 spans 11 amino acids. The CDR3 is CASRLDGGYTF. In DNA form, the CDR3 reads TGTGCCAGCAGGTTGGACGGGGGCTACACCTTC.

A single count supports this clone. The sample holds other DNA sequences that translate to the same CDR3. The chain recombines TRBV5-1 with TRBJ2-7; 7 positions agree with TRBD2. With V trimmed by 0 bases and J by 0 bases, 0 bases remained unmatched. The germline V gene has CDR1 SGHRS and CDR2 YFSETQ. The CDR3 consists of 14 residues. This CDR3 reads CASSLGGSSYEQYF. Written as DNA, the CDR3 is TGCGCCAGCAGCTTGGGCGGGAGCTCCTACGAGCAGTACTTC.

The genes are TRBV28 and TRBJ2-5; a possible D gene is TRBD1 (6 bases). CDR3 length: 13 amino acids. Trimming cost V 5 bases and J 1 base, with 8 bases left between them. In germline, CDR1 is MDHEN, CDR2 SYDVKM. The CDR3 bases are TGTGCCAGCAGTATGGACAGCCAAGAGACCCAGTACTTC. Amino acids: CASSMDSQETQYF.

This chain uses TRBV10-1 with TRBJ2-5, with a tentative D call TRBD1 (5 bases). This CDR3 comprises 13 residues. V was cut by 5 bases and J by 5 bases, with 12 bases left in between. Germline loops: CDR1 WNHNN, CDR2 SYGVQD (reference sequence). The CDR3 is CASSLDTGETQYF. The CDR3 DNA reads TGCGCCAGCAGTCTGGACACGGGTGAGACCCAGTACTTC.

CDR3 sequence: CASRIAGAPGTEAFF. In nucleotides, the CDR3 is TGTGCCAGTAGGATTGCAGGGGCCCCTGGCACTGAAGCTTTCTTT. This chain links TRBV19 with TRBJ1-1, with D perhaps matching TRBD1 (6 bases). Germline CDR1 is LNHDA and CDR2 is SQIVND (reference sequence). Trimming shortened V by 6 bases and J by 4 bases, and 18 bases separated the two germline ends. The CDR3 spans 15 residues. The full variable domain, rest sourced from reference TRBV19 and TRBJ1-1, is DGGITQSPKYLFRKEGQNVTLSCEQNLNHDAMYWYRQDPGQGLRLIYYSQIVNDFQKGDIAEGYSVSREKKESFPLTVTSAQKNPTAFYLCASRIAGAPGTEAFFGQGTRLTVV.

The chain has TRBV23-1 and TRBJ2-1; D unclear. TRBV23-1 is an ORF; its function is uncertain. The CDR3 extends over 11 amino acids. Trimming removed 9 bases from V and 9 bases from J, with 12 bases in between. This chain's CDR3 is CARSGYCEQFF. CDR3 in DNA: TGCGCCAGATCCGGGTACTGTGAGCAGTTCTTC.

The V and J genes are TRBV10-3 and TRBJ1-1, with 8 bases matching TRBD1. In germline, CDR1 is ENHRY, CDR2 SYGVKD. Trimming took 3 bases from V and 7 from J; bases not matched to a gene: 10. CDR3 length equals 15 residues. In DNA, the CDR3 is TGTGCCATCAGTGAAGCGACAGGGGACTTCGGTGAAGCTTTCTTT. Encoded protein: CAISEATGDFGEAFF.

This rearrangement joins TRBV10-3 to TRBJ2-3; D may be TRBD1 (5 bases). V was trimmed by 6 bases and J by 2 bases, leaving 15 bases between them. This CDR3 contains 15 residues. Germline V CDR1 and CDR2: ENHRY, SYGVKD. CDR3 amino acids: CAISTKDTITDTQYF. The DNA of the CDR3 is TGTGCCATCAGCACAAAGGACACGATCACAGATACGCAGTATTTT.

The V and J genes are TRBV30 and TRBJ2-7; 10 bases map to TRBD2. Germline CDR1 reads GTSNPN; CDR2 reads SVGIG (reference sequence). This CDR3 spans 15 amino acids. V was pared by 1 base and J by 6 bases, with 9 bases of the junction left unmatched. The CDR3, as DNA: TGTGCCTGGAGTGAAGGGGGAGCGGGAGGGTTCGAGCAGTACTTC. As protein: CAWSEGGAGGFEQYF.